These T cell receptor beta chains were read from a single sample in a study of cytomegalovirus exposure and HLA in healthy donors. The table came from immunoSEQ multiplex PCR; TCRdb's copy has only in-frame clones and leaves some out. The sample consists of about 160,000 clones, 75% of them appearing once. Sequencing was done on a sample of PBMCs. These TCRs come from a woman aged 50 to 60 in good health and CMV-seropositive. CDR3s leave out the opening cysteine and the closing phenylalanine or tryptophan.

cdr3_aa cdr3_length v_call
AISEAQGAPAF 11 TRBV10-3
ASSQVPGSGNSPLH 14 TRBV4-1
ASSSGQNMNTEAF 13 TRBV5-6
ACREAGGYSGANVLT 15 TRBV30
ASTSGQWVGYT 11 TRBV19
ASSPTPTESYEQY 13 TRBV5-1
ASSQALYSGESYGYT 15 TRBV4-1
ASSWTGTGKNEQY 13 TRBV5-1
ASSPNNRGNGNTIY 14 TRBV18
ASTPYEQY 8 TRBV27
AWSGTSTTGNTIY 13 TRBV30
ASSFNRGRGGTDTQY 15 TRBV5-1
ASSQDRNNQPQH 12 TRBV4-1
ASSLGAGNYEQY 12 TRBV7-2
ASSELGGQGSYEQY 14 TRBV10-2
ASSFLNGRGDEQY 13 TRBV5-6
ASTTRGNTEAF 11 TRBV25-1
ASNPVGQGGGEAF 13 TRBV2
ASSPREILVYGYT 13 TRBV6-1
ASTSWRGGRETQY 13 TRBV19
ASSEGVVYYGYT 12 TRBV7-9
ATSLALLYTEAF 12 TRBV15
ASSPTRDRDYEQY 13 TRBV2
ASSEAAGANTEAF 13 TRBV6-1
ASSPNDDGGLYGYT 14 TRBV18